This T cell receptor beta chain was captured by sequencing in a study of shared clonotypes between healthy human individuals (dated by TCRdb to the early 2020s). For context, the study as a whole: Three men and a couple of women, aged 18 to 49 years, made up the cohort. Leukapheresis yielded between about 0.9 and 9 billion PBMCs per donor. To estimate repertoire size and how much clonotype sharing occurs between individuals, the study deeply sequenced the blood TCR repertoires of roughly 5 healthy adults. For each donor, three plates each were used for CD4 naive and CD4 memory, two plates were used for CD8 naive, and one plate was used for CD8 memory. To increase sequencing depth and limit assay-specific biases, different laboratories used diverse techniques to prepare libraries and sequence TCR repertoires. What the study reported, not specific to this receptor: Pairwise subsampling indicated that sequencing depth was expected to affect the degree of clonotype sharing among donors. The genetic and exposure-history diversity represented was limited by the small number of donors. Naive subsets generally had larger estimated clonotype richness than memory subsets did. Compared with non-shared clonotypes, the clonotypes found in all four sorted-subset donors had higher generation probabilities. Rarefaction of sorted-subset datasets indicated incomplete sequencing despite the large sequencing depth. Across a few donors, approximately 5% of naive CD4, roughly 3.8% of naive CD8, about 2.3% of memory CD4, and approximately 0.4% of memory CD8 clonotypes were shared. Only blood was sampled, and tissue TCR repertoires likely differ from those in blood.

For the CD8 naive samples, CD45RO-negative cells were positively selected for CCR7, yielding a CD45RA+CCR7+ population from which TemRA cells were excluded. The donors were healthy, HIV-negative adults who had no recently reported acute infections or vaccinations. Every donor was a Caucasian adult residing in Nashville, Tennessee, USA. Blood was obtained by leukapheresis, after which PBMCs were separated by Ficoll-Histopaque density gradient centrifugation and cryopreserved in liquid nitrogen vapor phase. Purity and quantity of every magnetically sorted T cell population were checked by analytical flow cytometry. From each sorted fraction, genomic DNA was isolated and quantified by UV absorbance on a Nanodrop 2000c. The V and J ends are trimmed by 3 bases and 2 bases, leaving 13 bases between them. According to the germline V gene, CDR1 reads MGHRA and CDR2 reads YSYEKL. Reading from cysteine to phenylalanine, the CDR3 counts 15 amino acids. The retained sequence is limited to the CDR3, 45 bases, with the frame set at the first base.

In the case of this clone: Its recognized antigen is unknown. Base quality data are lacking; no much larger clone is found one base away.

Using the deep immunoSEQ assay, multiplex PCR amplified TCR CDR3 regions from genomic DNA. Extracted genomic DNA from each cell subset was distributed evenly across all wells of several immunoSEQ 96-well plates, and each plate was treated as a replicate. For sorted subsets, approximately 190 ng genomic DNA, equal to about 30,000 T cell genomes, was loaded into each replicate PCR. The purified libraries were quantified using a Qubit 3.0 fluorometer, sized with a Bioanalyzer 2100, and then quantified again using the KAPA Library Quantification kit. Each immunoSEQ 96-well plate was sequenced on its own single-read 150-cycle Illumina NextSeq 550 flow cell. Under the source paper's analysis protocol: Because the immunoSEQ output included only junctional sequences and no quality scores, the filtering could not be the same as the filtering used for full-length reads. To assign V/J genes and CDR3, sequences were annotated against IMGT germline references using PyIR, a Python wrapper for IgBLAST v1.9. Reads with weak V/J assignments (E-value above 1e-6), missing CDR3, stop codons, out-of-frame junctions, or ambiguous translated residues were removed. V3J clonotypes were defined as sequences sharing an identical inferred V gene, J gene, and CDR3 amino acid sequence. Percentage overlap between repertoires was computed as shared unique clonotypes divided by the size of the smaller repertoire. Richness of each repertoire was evaluated using RTK rarefaction, the Chao1 estimator, and Recon v2.1 estimates of unobserved clonotypes. For all TCRbeta clonotypes obtained by the gDNA method from a handful of donors, generation probabilities were computed with OLGA. Drawn from immuneACCESS, this table holds only the in-frame rearrangements with V and J called that TCRdb kept. Clones are partly lost; checked studies trace under half to an unresolved V gene and leave the rest unexplained. V and J calls and clone size come straight from that table; D and trimming were deduced from the DNA. This sample has about 2,200,000 clones in its table, and about 93% of those were observed once. Clones ranked in the top ten supply under 2% of the sample.

The sequence was collected from a man aged 18 to 29 in good health. Some clones in this sample may be carry-over from other donors' samples. The sequence links TRBV4-1 to TRBJ2-5, with the D call perhaps TRBD1 or TRBD2, each one matching 5 bases. The sample comprised naive CD8+ T cells from PBMCs. Per the publication, the cell subset or site label means: CD45RA+CCR7+. The bases read TGCGCCAGCAGCCACGGCCCAGGGAGTCAAGAGACCCAGTACTTC. Translated, it reads CASSHGPGSQETQYF.